This TCR beta chain was found in a study of blood T cell repertoires in COVID-19. Per the germline V gene, CDR1 is SQVTM and CDR2 is ANQGSEA. V was pared by 6 bases and J by 0 bases, with 7 bases of the junction left unmatched. CDR3 size: 16 residues. This clone was recorded a few times. Here immunoSEQ multiplex PCR was the method, and the copy in TCRdb shows in-frame clones only, minus some. The sample gives about 40,000 clones, 88% of which show up once; approximately 8.1% is in the top ten. The chain joins TRBV29-1 to TRBJ1-3, with TRBD1 matching 11 bases. The specimen was peripheral blood. This TCR was sampled from a woman aged 70-85 years with acute or convalescent COVID-19. The CDR3 nucleotides read TGCAGCGTGCAGGAGGGGACAGGGGGCTCTGGAAACACCATATATTTT. This sequence encodes CSVQEGTGGSGNTIYF.